The sequence of this TCR beta chain was determined in a study of beta chain features in type 1 diabetes. Details on this clone: The antigen is undetermined.

Per germline, CDR1 SEHNR and CDR2 FQNEAQ (reference sequence). The length of the CDR3 is 15 residues. V was clipped by 1 base and J by 5 bases; unmatched bases: 4. Sequenced material consisted of expressed TCRB transcripts (all of the isolated RNA was reverse transcribed). Sequenced by immunoSEQ multiplex PCR; TCRdb stores in-frame clones only, minus some. The sample consists of approximately 170,000 clones, roughly 60% of them appearing once. Broader study findings: Resolution of whether HLA type affects TCRB rearrangement was not achieved here. Significant though moderate, a shortening of TCRB CDR3s appeared in all four CD4+ subsets of Type 1 diabetes patients.

The receptor's source is a man between 25 and 39 years old with type 1 diabetes. The rearrangement joins TRBV7-9 to TRBJ1-5; 8 bases fit TRBD1. Sequencing was carried out using naive CD4+ T cells from blood. The CDR3 is CASSLDQGAYQPQHF. DNA of the CDR3: TGTGCCAGCAGCTTAGATCAGGGGGCGTATCAGCCCCAGCATTTT.